Presented here are 7 T cell receptor beta chains from one specimen sequenced in a study of T-cell reconstitution after alpha-beta-depleted transplantation in children. For TCRbeta, the library was prepared with unique molecular identifiers. TCRdb independently ran MiXCR on the PCR reads; one entry per CDR3 protein. The data hold over 550,000 distinct CDR3 sequences, with about 10% observed a single time. Sequencing used PBMCs from the stem cell graft donor, obtained from the stem cell graft. These receptors all come from a human donor who donated a stem cell graft to a child with acute myeloid leukemia.

This clonotype appeared a few times. The V call is TRBV2, the J call TRBJ2-1, with 10 bases fitting TRBD2. The CDR3 is 15 residues long. The V segment lost 7 bases and the J segment 4 bases; nucleotides outside the gene matches: 7. CDR1 SNHLY and CDR2 FYNNEI come from the germline V gene. The CDR3 region is CASTLLAGSYNEQFF. In DNA form, the CDR3 reads TGTGCCAGCACCCTACTAGCGGGATCTTACAATGAGCAGTTCTTC.

This clonotype was seen only a few times. This rearrangement joins TRBV11-2 to TRBJ2-3; D possibly corresponds to TRBD2 (5 bases). The V gene's germline CDR1 is SGHAT and CDR2 FQNNGV. The V end lost 3 bases, the J end lost 0 bases, and 13 bases lay between the germline ends. The CDR3 consists of 16 residues. CDR3 in amino acids: CASSFPGSGSTDTQYF. The CDR3 coding sequence is TGTGCCAGCAGCTTCCCGGGGAGCGGTAGCACAGATACGCAGTATTTT.

The rearrangement uses TRBV5-1 and TRBJ2-7, with D perhaps matching TRBD2 (5 bases). Germline V gives CDR1 SGHRS, CDR2 YFSETQ. V gave up 2 bases and J gave up 0 bases, with 9 bases separating them. The CDR3 length is 14 residues. The CDR3 sequence is CASSLLGLSYEQYF. In DNA form, the CDR3 reads TGCGCCAGCAGCTTACTAGGGCTCTCCTACGAGCAGTACTTC.

This clonotype was detected many times. The V call is TRBV7-2, the J call TRBJ2-3; weak D call: TRBD1 (6 bases). Germline V lookup: CDR1 SGHTA, CDR2 FQGNSA. Trimming stripped 5 bases from V and 1 base from J, with 13 bases between. The CDR3 is made up of 15 amino acids. The chain's CDR3 is CASSPDSLGTDTQYF. The CDR3 region has the DNA TGTGCCAGCAGCCCGGACAGCCTAGGCACAGATACGCAGTATTTT.

This clonotype was observed many times. The J gene is TRBJ2-3, the V gene TRBV15, with 15 positions matching TRBD2. CDR1 is LNHNV, CDR2 YYDKDF, per germline (reference sequence). V was pared by 5 bases and J by 4 bases, with 4 bases of the junction left unmatched. The CDR3 has 16 amino acids. The chain's CDR3 is CATSAGLAGGADTQYF. As DNA, the CDR3 is TGTGCCACCAGCGCAGGACTAGCGGGAGGGGCAGATACGCAGTATTTT.

The chain joins TRBV9 to TRBJ2-5; TRBD1 matches at 9 bases. The ends lost 8 bases at V and 2 bases at J; junction bases unmatched: 19. The CDR3 consists of 18 residues. Germline lookup yields CDR1 SGDLS and CDR2 YYNGEE. This CDR3 is CARPKSLRTGALQETQYF. In DNA, the CDR3 is TGTGCCAGACCAAAATCACTTAGGACAGGGGCCTTACAAGAGACCCAGTACTTC. Full variable domain (rest looked up from reference TRBV9 and TRBJ2-5): DSGVTQTPKHLITATGQRVTLRCSPRSGDLSVYWYQQSLDQGLQFLIQYYNGEERAKGNILERFSAQQFPDLHSELNLSSLELGDSALYFCARPKSLRTGALQETQYFGPGTRLLVL.

The V call is TRBV7-8, the J call TRBJ2-1; D remains unclear. The V end was cut by 4 bases, the J end by 2 bases, with 12 bases between. The CDR3 consists of 15 residues. The germline CDR1 and CDR2 sequences are SGHVS and FQNEAQ. This chain's CDR3 is CASSSTMGPYNEQFF. Here the CDR3 DNA reads TGTGCCAGCAGCTCAACAATGGGCCCCTACAATGAGCAGTTCTTC.